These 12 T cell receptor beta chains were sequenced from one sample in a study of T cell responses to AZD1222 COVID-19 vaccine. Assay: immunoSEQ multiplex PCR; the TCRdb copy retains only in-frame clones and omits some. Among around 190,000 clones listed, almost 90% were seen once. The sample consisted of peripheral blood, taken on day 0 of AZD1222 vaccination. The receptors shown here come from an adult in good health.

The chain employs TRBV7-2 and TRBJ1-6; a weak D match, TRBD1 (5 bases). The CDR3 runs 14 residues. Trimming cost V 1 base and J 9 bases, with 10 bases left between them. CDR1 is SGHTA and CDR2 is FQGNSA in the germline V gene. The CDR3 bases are TGTGCCAGCAGCTTAGGGGAACAGGCTTCACCCCTCCACTTT. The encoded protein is CASSLGEQASPLHF.

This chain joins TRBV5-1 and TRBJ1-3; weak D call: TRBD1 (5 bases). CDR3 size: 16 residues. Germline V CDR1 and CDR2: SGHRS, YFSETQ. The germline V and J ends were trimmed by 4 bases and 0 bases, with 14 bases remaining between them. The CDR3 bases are TGCGCCAGCAGCCCCGGGCCAGGGCGCTCTGGAAACACCATATATTTT. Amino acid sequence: CASSPGPGRSGNTIYF.

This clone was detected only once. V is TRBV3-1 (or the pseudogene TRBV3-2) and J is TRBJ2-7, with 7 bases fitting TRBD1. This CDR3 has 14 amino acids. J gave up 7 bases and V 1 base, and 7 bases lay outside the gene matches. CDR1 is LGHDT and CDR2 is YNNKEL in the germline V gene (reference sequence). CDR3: CASSQAQGRGEQYF. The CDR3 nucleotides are TGTGCCAGCAGCCAAGCACAGGGGAGAGGGGAGCAGTACTTC.

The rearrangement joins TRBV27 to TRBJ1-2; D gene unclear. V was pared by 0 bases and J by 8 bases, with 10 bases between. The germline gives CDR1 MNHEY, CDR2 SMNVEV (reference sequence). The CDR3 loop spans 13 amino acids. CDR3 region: CASSLSVTLGYTF. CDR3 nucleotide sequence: TGTGCCAGCAGTTTATCAGTGACACTAGGCTACACCTTC.

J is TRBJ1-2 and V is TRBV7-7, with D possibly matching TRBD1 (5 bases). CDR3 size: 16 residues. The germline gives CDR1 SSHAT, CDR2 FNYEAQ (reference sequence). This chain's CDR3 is CARKGNQSLRGYGYTF. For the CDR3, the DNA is TGTGCTAGGAAGGGGAATCAGTCTTTACGTGGCTATGGCTACACCTTC.

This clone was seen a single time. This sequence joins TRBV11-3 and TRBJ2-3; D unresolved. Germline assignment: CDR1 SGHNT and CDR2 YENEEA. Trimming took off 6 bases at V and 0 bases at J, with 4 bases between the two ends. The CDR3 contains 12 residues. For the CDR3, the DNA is TGTGCCAGCAGTAGGAGCACAGATACGCAGTATTTT. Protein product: CASSRSTDTQYF.

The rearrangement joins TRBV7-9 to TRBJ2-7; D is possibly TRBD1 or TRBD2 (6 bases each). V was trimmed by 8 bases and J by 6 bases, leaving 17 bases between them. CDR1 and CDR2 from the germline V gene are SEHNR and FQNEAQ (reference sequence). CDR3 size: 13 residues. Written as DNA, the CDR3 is TGTGCCAGCGGGCCGTTAGGGGGGCCCGAGCAGTACTTC. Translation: CASGPLGGPEQYF.

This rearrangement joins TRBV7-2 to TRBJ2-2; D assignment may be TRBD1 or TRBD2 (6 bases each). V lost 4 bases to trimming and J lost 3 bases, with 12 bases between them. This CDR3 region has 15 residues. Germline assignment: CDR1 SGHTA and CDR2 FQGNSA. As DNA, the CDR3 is TGTGCCAGCAGCTCTAGAGGGGGGCACACCGGGGAGCTGTTTTTT. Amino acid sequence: CASSSRGGHTGELFF. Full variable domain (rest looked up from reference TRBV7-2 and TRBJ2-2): GAGVSQSPSNKVTEKGKDVELRCDPISGHTALYWYRQSLGQGLEFLIYFQGNSAPDKSGLPSDRFSAERTGGSVSTLTIQRTQQEDSAVYLCASSSRGGHTGELFFGEGSRLTVL.

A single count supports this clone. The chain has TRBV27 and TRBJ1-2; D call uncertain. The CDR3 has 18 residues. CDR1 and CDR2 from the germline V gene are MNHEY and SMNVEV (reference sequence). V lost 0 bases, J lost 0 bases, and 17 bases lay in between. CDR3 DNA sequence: TGTGCCAGCAGTTTATCAGGTGGTCACCTCTTAGCTAACTATGGCTACACCTTC. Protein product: CASSLSGGHLLANYGYTF.

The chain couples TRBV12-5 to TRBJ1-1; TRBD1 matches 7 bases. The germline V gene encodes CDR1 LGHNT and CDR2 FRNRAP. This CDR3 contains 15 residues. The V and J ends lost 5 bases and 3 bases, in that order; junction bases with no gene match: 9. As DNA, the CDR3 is TGTGCTAGTGGTCAGCGACAGGGATTGGACACTGAAGCTTTCTTT. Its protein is CASGQRQGLDTEAFF. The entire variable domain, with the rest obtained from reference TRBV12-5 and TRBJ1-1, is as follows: DARVTQTPRHKVTEMGQEVTMRCQPILGHNTVFWYRQTMMQGLELLAYFRNRAPLDDSGMPKDRFSAEMPDATLATLKIQPSEPRDSAVYFCASGQRQGLDTEAFFGQGTRLTVV.

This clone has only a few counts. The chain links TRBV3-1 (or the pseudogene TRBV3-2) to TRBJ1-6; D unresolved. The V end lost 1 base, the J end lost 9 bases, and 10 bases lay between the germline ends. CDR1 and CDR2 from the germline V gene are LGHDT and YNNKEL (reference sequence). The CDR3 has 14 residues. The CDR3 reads CASSQVEGGSPLHF. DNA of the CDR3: TGTGCCAGCAGCCAAGTAGAGGGTGGTTCACCCCTCCACTTT.

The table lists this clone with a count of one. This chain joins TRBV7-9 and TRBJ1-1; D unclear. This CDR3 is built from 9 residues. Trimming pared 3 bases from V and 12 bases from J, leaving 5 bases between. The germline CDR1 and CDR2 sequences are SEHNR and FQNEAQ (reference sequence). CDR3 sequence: CASSFPPFF. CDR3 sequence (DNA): TGTGCCAGCAGCTTCCCGCCTTTCTTT.